This TCR beta chain was recorded in a study of blood T cell repertoires in COVID-19. Per the authors' pipeline: Counts of nucleated cells, estimated from reference gene primer amplification, were obtained. Only in-frame clones appear in the TCRdb table, and some are missing; sequencing was by immunoSEQ multiplex PCR. That table gives V, J and clone size, and the DNA gave D and trimming. The data contain over 40,000 clones, approximately 90% of them seen just once; the ten biggest clones take up roughly 9.7%. This clone was detected once. Sample: peripheral blood. The source of this sequence is an elderly woman with acute or convalescent COVID-19.

The DNA of the CDR3 is TGTGCCAGCAGCAAAAACAGTCAGGGAAATAGCAATCAGCCCCAGCATTTT. Translating it yields CASSKNSQGNSNQPQHF. The rearrangement uses TRBV7-2 and TRBJ1-5; a possible D gene is TRBD1 (5 bases). The CDR3 extends over 17 amino acids. The germline V gene encodes CDR1 SGHTA and CDR2 FQGNSA. V was clipped by 5 bases and J by 0 bases, with 17 bases between them. Based on the CDR3 plus reference TRBV7-2 and TRBJ1-5, the full variable domain is GAGVSQSPSNKVTEKGKDVELRCDPISGHTALYWYRQSLGQGLEFLIYFQGNSAPDKSGLPSDRFSAERTGGSVSTLTIQRTQQEDSAVYLCASSKNSQGNSNQPQHFGDGTRLSIL.